A single T cell receptor (beta chain) is shown here with its context. First-strand cDNA used TRAV- and TRBV-specific primers, covering alpha and beta chains. PCR amplification of the TCRs was performed with Phusion for approximately 20 PCR cycles, and it relied on a constant-region primer together with a V-primer adapter. One entry per CDR3 protein, called by TCRdb with MiXCR from the reads. This sample carries around 10,000 distinct CDR3 sequences, roughly three quarters of them seen once, and the ten largest clones take approximately 7%. This entry is derived from a study of low-dose radiotherapy and immunotherapy resistance in tumors. Study information: Members of Cohort 2 were treated with 1 Gy per fraction every two weeks; their total was 13 Gy over 26 weeks.

Germline V gene lookup returns CDR1 MDHEN and CDR2 SYDVKM. The CDR3 is made up of 12 amino acids. Between the trimmed V and J ends, which lost 6 bases and 3 bases, there was a span of 9 bases. This TCR came from a human donor with advanced metastatic prostate, ovarian, gallbladder or colorectal cancer (not recorded which). This table probably holds off-target reads from a library built for another chain. V usage is TRBV28 and J usage is TRBJ2-7; D is uncertain. The CDR3 region is CASRPDNYEQYF. The CDR3 DNA reads as TGTGCCAGCAGGCCCGATAACTACGAGCAGTACTTC.